The 14 T cell receptor beta chains in this list originate from one sample, sequenced in a study of PD-1 blockade in mismatch repair-deficient tumors. Assay: immunoSEQ multiplex PCR; the TCRdb copy retains only in-frame clones and omits some. The sample has 38,000 or so clones; roughly 81% are singletons. Sample: peripheral blood, taken approximately 78 weeks after starting pembrolizumab. These receptor sequences come from an adult with mismatch repair-deficient cancer.

This chain links TRBV7-6 with TRBJ2-5, with 8 positions matching TRBD1. The germline gives CDR1 SGHVS, CDR2 FNYEAQ. V was clipped by 6 bases and J by 2 bases; unmatched bases: 11. The CDR3 has 16 residues. The chain's CDR3 is CASSRAGRGLQETQYF. CDR3 DNA sequence: TGTGCCAGCAGTCGGGCGGGCAGGGGGCTTCAAGAGACCCAGTACTTC.

The rearrangement uses TRBV6-1 and TRBJ2-7, with TRBD1 identical over 10 bases. This CDR3 has 17 amino acids. V trimming: 2 bases; J trimming: 4 bases; junction bases outside the gene matches: 11. Germline CDR1 and CDR2: MNHNS and SASEGT. The CDR3 region is CASSEIYVGTGVYEQYF. CDR3 DNA: TGTGCCAGCAGTGAAATCTATGTGGGGACAGGGGTTTACGAGCAGTACTTC.

This clone was seen more than once but under ten times. The chain employs TRBV19 and TRBJ1-2; D ambiguous. V was pared by 1 base and J by 8 bases, with 14 bases between. Germline assignment: CDR1 LNHDA and CDR2 SQIVND (reference sequence). The CDR3 is 14 amino acids. The CDR3 here is CASSIVSGNKGYTF. The DNA of the CDR3 is TGTGCCAGTAGTATAGTGTCGGGGAACAAGGGCTACACCTTC.

This clone was detected only once. The chain employs TRBV11-2 and TRBJ1-4; D is unresolved. The CDR3 length is 16 residues. CDR1 is SGHAT and CDR2 is FQNNGV in the germline V gene. Between the trimmed V and J ends, which lost 6 bases and 8 bases, there was a span of 22 bases. The CDR3 coding sequence is TGTGCCAGCAGTTCACTCGGACGGACCCTTAGGGAAAAACTGTTTTTT. Translating gives CASSSLGRTLREKLFF.

This clone has only a few counts. V and J are TRBV10-3 and TRBJ1-1, with a possible D match to TRBD1 (6 bases). Germline CDR1 and CDR2: ENHRY and SYGVKD. The CDR3 is made up of 15 amino acids. V was cut by 2 bases and J by 5 bases, with 15 bases left in between. The CDR3 loop is CAISEGGQIRTEAFF. The DNA for the CDR3 is TGTGCCATCAGTGAGGGCGGACAGATCCGGACTGAAGCTTTCTTT.

Only one count was recorded for this clone. V and J are TRBV5-1 and TRBJ2-7; 9 positions match TRBD1. Germline assignment: CDR1 SGHRS and CDR2 YFSETQ. The CDR3 has 18 residues. Trimming cost V 3 bases and J 4 bases; bases outside gene matches: 17. Written as DNA, the CDR3 is TGCGCCAGCAGCTGGGAGTCGAACTTTGGACAGGGGATATACGAGCAGTACTTC. Its protein product is CASSWESNFGQGIYEQYF.

This rearrangement joins TRBV7-9 to TRBJ2-1; D is possibly TRBD2 (6 bases). Per the germline V gene, CDR1 is SEHNR and CDR2 is FQNEAQ (reference sequence). The CDR3 spans 12 residues. V lost 5 bases, J lost 6 bases, and 8 bases lay in between. CDR3 loop: CASSPLANEQFF. In nucleotides, the CDR3 is TGTGCCAGCAGCCCACTAGCCAATGAGCAGTTCTTC.

This chain joins TRBV6-1 and TRBJ2-3, with 8 positions matching TRBD1. The ends lost 6 bases at V and 3 bases at J; junction bases unmatched: 8. The length of the CDR3 is 15 residues. Germline loops: CDR1 MNHNS, CDR2 SASEGT. Written as DNA, the CDR3 is TGTGCCAGCAGCCCCCGGGACAGGTTAACAGATACGCAGTATTTT. It is translated as CASSPRDRLTDTQYF.

The chain recombines TRBV5-1 with TRBJ2-3; 8 bases align to TRBD1. Trimming cost V 2 bases and J 4 bases; bases outside gene matches: 6. The CDR3 spans 15 residues. Germline loops: CDR1 SGHRS, CDR2 YFSETQ. This CDR3 reads CASSLGQGGADTQYF. The CDR3 DNA is TGCGCCAGCAGCTTAGGACAGGGAGGAGCAGATACGCAGTATTTT.

V usage is TRBV7-2 and J usage is TRBJ2-5; 9 bases line up with TRBD2. CDR1 and CDR2 (germline): SGHTA, FQGNSA. There are 15 residues in the CDR3. Trimming at V came to 2 bases and at J to 5 bases, leaving 6 bases not matched to a gene. The CDR3 DNA reads TGTGCCAGCAGCTTATTGGGCCTAGCGGGGGAGACCCAGTACTTC. As protein: CASSLLGLAGETQYF.

The chain links TRBV6-5 to TRBJ2-1; unclear D gene. Trimming cost V 6 bases and J 0 bases, with 12 bases left between them. The length of the CDR3 is 15 residues. Germline V gene lookup returns CDR1 MNHEY and CDR2 SVGAGI. This chain's CDR3 is CASRPRTGSYNEQFF. The CDR3 coding sequence is TGTGCCAGCAGGCCACGAACTGGCTCCTACAATGAGCAGTTCTTC.

The V and J genes are TRBV5-4 and TRBJ2-2, with 9 bases fitting TRBD2. The CDR3 covers 18 residues. The J segment lost 0 bases and the V segment lost 0 bases, leaving 6 bases of the junction unmatched. Germline CDR1 SGHNT, CDR2 YYREEE (reference sequence). This CDR3 reads CASSLGLAERTNTGELFF. The CDR3 DNA reads TGTGCCAGCAGCTTGGGACTAGCGGAGCGAACGAACACCGGGGAGCTGTTTTTT.

This clone has only a few counts. The chain links TRBV11-2 to TRBJ2-1, with 9 nucleotides matching TRBD1. Germline CDR1 is SGHAT and CDR2 is FQNNGV. The CDR3 consists of 13 residues. V lost 5 bases and J lost 8; bases outside the gene matches: 4. Here the CDR3 reads CASSLDRGDEQFF. Here the CDR3 DNA reads TGTGCCAGCAGCCTGGACAGGGGCGATGAGCAGTTCTTC.

The genes are TRBV7-9 and TRBJ1-1, with D unclear. CDR3 length: 13 residues. Trimming shortened V by 2 bases and J by 6 bases, and 10 bases separated the two germline ends. Germline CDR1 SEHNR, CDR2 FQNEAQ (reference sequence). CDR3 DNA: TGTGCCAGCAGCTTAAGTCTTGGGGCTGAAGCTTTCTTT. Translating it yields CASSLSLGAEAFF.